This T cell receptor beta chain was observed in a study of CD8 T cells in ankylosing spondylitis. TCRdb passed the 5' RACE reads through MiXCR, listing each CDR3 protein once. This table holds about 200,000 distinct CDR3 sequences, roughly 13% found once. Findings and limits, study-wide: Typical of ankylosing spondylitis blood, it appeared, was a TCR beta motif of eight highly homologous variants.

V was pared by 7 bases and J by 1 base, with 14 bases between. The CDR3 sequence is 15 residues long. To note about this clonotype: Antigen: not known.

This TCR came from a male donor with ankylosing spondylitis or in good health (not recorded which). The sequencing input was blood, either unsorted or a sorted T cell fraction (not recorded which). This chain links TRBV12-3 or TRBV12-4 with TRBJ2-1; a weak D match, TRBD2 (7 bases). CDR3 in amino acids: CASTIGGLSYNEQFF. CDR3 DNA: TGTGCCAGCACTATAGGGGGACTATCCTACAATGAGCAGTTCTTC.